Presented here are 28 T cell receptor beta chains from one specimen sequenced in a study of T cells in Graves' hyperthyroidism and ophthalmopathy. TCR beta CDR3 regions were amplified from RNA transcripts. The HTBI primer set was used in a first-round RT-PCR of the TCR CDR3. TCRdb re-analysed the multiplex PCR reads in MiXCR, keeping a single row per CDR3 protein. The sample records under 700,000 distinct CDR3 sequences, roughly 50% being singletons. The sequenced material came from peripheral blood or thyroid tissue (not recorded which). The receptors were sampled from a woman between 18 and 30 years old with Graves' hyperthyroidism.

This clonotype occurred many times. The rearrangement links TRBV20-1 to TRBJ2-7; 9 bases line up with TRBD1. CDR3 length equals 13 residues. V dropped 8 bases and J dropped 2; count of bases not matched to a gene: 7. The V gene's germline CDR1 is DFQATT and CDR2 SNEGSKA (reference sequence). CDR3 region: CSPWRTGAYEQYF. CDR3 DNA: TGCAGTCCCTGGAGGACAGGGGCCTACGAGCAGTACTTC.

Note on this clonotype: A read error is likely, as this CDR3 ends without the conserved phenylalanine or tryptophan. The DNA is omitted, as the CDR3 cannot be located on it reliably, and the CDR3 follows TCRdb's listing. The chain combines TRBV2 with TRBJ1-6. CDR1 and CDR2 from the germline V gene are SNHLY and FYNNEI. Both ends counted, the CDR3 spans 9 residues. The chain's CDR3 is CASSEHPNY.

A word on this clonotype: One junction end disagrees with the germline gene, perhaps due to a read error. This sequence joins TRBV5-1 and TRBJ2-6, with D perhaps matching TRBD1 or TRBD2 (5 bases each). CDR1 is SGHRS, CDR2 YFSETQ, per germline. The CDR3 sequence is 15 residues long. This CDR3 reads CAGSSIGAGTNVLTF. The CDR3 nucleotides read TGCGCCGGCAGCTCGATCGGGGCTGGGACCAACGTCCTGACTTTC. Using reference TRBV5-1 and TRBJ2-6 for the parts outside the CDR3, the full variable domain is KAGVTQTPRYLIKTRGQQVTLSCSPISGHRSVSWYQQTPGQGLQFLFEYFSETQRNKGNFPGRFSGRQFSNSRSEMNVSTLELGDSALYLCAGSSIGAGTNVLTFGAGSRLTVL.

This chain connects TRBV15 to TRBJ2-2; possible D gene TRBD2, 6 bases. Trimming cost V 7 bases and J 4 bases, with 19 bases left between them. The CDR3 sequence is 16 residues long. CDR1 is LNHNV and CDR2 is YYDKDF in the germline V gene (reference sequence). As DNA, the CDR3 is TGTGCCACCAAGTTCGGTGGGAGGACCGGCACCGGGGAGCTGTTTTTT. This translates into CATKFGGRTGTGELFF.

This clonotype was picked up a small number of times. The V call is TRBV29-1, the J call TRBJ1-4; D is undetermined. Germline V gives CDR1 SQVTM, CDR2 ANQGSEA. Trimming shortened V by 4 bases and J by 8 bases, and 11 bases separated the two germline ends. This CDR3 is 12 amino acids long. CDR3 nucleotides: TGCAGCGTTGGTGATGATGGGGAAAAACTGTTTTTT. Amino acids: CSVGDDGEKLFF.

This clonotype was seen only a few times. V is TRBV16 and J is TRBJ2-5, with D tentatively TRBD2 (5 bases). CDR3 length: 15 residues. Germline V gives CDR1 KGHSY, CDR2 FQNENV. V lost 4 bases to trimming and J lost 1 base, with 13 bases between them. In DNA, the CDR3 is TGTGCCAGCAGCCGATTACTAGGCAGCCAAGAGACCCAGTACTTC. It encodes CASSRLLGSQETQYF.

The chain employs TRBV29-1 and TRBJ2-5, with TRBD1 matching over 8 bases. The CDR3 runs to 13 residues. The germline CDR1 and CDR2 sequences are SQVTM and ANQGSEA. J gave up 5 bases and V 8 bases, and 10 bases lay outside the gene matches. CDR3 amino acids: CSILTGVTETQYF. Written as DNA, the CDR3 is TGCAGCATCCTGACAGGGGTAACGGAGACCCAGTACTTC.

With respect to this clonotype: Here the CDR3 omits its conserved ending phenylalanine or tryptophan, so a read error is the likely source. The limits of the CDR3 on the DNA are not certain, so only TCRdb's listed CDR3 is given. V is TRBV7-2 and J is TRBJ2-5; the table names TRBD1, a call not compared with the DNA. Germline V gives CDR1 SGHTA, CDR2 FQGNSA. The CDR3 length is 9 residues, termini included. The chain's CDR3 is CASSSPLGA.

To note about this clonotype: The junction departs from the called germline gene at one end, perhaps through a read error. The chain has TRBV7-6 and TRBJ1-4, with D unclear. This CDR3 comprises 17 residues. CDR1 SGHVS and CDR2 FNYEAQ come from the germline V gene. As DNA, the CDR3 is TGTGCCAGCAGCTTAGAAACGCGGCTAGCAACTAATGAAGAACTGTTTTTT. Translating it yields CASSLETRLATNEELFF.

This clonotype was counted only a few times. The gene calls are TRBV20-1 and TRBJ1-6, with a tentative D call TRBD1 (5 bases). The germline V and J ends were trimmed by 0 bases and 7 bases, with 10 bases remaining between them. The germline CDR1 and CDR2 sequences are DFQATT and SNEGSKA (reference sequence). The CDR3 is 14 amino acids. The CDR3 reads CSAREGGPNSPLHF. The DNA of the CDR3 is TGCAGTGCTAGAGAGGGGGGTCCCAATTCACCCCTCCACTTT.

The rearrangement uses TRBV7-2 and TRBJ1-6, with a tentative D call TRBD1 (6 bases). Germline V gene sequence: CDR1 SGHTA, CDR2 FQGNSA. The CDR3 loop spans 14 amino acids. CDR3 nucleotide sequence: TGTGCTAGAAGCAATCGGGGGCTGGGTAGACCCCTCCACTTT. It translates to CARSNRGLGRPLHF.

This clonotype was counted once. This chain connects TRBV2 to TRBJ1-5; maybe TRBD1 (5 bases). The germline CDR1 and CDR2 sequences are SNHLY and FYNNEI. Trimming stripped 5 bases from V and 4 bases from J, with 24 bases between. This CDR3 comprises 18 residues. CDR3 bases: TGTGCCAGCAGTTATCGGGCCGGCCGGGGGATTAGGAATCAGCCCCAGCATTTT. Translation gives CASSYRAGRGIRNQPQHF.

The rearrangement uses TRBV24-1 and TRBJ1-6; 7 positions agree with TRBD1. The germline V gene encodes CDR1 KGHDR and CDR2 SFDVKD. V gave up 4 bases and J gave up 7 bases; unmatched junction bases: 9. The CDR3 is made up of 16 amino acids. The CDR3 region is CATSDFRTGRNSPLHF. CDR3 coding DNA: TGTGCCACCAGTGACTTCCGGACAGGACGGAATTCACCCCTCCACTTT.

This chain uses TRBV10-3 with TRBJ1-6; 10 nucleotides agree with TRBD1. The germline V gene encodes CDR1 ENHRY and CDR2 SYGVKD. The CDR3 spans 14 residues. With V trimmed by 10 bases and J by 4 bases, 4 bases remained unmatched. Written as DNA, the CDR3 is TGTGCCAGCTGGGACAGGGGATATAATTCACCCCTCCACTTT. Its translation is CASWDRGYNSPLHF.

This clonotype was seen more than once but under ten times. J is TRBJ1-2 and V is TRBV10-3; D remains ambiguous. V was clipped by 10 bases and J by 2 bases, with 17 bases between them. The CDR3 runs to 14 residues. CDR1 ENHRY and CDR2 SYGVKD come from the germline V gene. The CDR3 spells CASSPSNSNYGYTF. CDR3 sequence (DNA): TGTGCCAGCTCACCATCGAACAGCAACTATGGCTACACCTTC.

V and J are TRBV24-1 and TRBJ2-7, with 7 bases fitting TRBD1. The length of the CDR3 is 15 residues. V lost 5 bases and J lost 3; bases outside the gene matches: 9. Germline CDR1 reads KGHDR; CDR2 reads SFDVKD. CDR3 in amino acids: CATSARGTENYEQYF. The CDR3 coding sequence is TGTGCCACCAGTGCCAGGGGGACAGAAAACTACGAGCAGTACTTC.

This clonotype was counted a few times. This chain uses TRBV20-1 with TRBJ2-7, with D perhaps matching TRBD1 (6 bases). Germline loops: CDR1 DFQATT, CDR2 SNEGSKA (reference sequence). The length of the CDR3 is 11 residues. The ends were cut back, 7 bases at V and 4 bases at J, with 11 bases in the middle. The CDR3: CSGAGVYEQYF. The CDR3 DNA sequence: TGCAGTGGTGCAGGGGTATACGAGCAGTACTTC.

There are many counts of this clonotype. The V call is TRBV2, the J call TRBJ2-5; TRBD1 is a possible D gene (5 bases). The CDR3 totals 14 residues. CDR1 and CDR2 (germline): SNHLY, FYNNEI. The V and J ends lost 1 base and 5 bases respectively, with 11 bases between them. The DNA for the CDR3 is TGTGCCAGCAGTGAAGGTCCAGGGTACGAGACCCAGTACTTC. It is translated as CASSEGPGYETQYF.

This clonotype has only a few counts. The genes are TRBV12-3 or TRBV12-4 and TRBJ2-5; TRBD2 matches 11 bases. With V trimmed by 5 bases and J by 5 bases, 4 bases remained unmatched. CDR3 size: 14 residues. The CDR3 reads CASSTTSGSETQYF. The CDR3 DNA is TGTGCCAGCAGTACAACTAGCGGGAGTGAGACCCAGTACTTC.

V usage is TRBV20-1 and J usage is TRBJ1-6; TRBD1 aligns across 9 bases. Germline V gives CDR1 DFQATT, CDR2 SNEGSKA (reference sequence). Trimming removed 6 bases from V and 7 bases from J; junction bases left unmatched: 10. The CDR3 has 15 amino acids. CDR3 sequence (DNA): TGCAGTGCCAATCCGGATGGGACAGGGAATTCACCCCTCCACTTT. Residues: CSANPDGTGNSPLHF.

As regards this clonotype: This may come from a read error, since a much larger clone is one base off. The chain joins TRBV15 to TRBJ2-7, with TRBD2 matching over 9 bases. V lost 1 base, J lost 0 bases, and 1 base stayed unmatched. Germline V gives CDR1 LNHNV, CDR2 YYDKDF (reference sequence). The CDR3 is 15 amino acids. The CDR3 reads CATSRGTSASYEQYF. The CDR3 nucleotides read TGTGCCACCAGCAGAGGGACTAGCGCCTCCTACGAGCAGTACTTC.

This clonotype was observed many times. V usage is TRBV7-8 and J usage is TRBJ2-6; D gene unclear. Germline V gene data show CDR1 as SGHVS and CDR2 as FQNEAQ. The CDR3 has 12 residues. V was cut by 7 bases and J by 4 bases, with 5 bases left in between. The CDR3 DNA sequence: TGTGCCAGCACCCCGGGGGCCAACGTCCTGACTTTC. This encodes CASTPGANVLTF.

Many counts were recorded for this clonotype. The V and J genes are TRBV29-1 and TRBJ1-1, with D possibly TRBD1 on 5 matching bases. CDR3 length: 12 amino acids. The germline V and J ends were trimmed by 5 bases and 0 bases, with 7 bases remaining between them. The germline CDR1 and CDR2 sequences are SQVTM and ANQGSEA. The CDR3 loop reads CSVPRVNTEAFF. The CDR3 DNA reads TGCAGCGTTCCCAGGGTGAACACTGAAGCTTTCTTT.

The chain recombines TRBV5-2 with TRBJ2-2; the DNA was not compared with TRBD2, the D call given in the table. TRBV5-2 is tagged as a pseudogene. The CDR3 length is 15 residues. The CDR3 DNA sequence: TGTGCCAGCAACAAACTAGCGCGAGGAGCCGGGGAGCTGTTTTTT. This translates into CASNKLARGAGELFF.

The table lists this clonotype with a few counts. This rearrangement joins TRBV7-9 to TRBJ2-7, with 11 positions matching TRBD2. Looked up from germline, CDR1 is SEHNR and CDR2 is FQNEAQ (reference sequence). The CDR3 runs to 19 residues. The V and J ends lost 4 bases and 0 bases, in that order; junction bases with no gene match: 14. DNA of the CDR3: TGTGCCAGCAGCTCAACGACTAGCGGGATTAGAAAGAGCTCCTACGAGCAGTACTTC. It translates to CASSSTTSGIRKSSYEQYF.

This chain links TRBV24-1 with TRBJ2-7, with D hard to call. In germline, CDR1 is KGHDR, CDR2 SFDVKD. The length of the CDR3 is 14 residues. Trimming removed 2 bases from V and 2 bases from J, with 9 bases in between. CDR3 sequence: CATSDYSRPYEQYF. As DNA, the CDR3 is TGTGCCACCAGTGATTATAGCAGACCCTACGAGCAGTACTTC.

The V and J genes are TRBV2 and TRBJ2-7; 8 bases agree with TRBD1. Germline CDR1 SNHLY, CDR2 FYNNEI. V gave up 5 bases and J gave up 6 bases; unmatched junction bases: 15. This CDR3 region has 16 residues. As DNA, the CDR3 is TGTGCCAGCAGTACCGGACAGGGTCGGTCTTCGGCCGAGCAGTACTTC. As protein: CASSTGQGRSSAEQYF.

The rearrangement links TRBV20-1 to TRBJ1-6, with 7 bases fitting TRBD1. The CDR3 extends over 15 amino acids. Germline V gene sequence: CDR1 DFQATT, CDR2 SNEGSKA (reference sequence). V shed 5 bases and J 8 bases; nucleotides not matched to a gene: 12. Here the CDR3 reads CSAPDLTGLDSPLHF. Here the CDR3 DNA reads TGCAGTGCTCCTGACCTGACAGGGTTGGATTCACCCCTCCACTTT.